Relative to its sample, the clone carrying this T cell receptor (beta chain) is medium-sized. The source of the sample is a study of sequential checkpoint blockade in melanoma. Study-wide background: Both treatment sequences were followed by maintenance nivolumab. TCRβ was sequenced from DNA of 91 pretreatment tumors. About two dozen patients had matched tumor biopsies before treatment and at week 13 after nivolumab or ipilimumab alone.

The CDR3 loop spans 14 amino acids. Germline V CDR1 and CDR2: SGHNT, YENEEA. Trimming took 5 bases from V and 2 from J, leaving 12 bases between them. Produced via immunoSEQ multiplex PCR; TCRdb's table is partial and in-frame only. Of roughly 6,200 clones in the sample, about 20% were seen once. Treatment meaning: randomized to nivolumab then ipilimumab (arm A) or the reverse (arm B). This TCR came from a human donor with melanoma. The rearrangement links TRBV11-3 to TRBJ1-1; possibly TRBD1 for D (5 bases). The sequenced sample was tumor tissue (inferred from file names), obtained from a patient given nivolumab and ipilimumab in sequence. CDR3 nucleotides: TGTGCCAGCAGCCTTCAGGGTGGCAACACTGAAGCTTTCTTT. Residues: CASSLQGGNTEAFF.